The clone carrying this T cell receptor (beta chain) was seen at least ten times. Its specificity is unknown. This record comes from a study of blood T cells in healthy people across ages. Study-level points and caveats: Roughly linearly, TCR beta diversity per million T cells fell as age increased. What prevented conclusive comparison of naive and antigen-experienced cells was that PBMCs were unsorted. The percentage of naive T cells correlated strongly with TCR beta diversity.

Germline-derived CDR1 and CDR2 are MDHEN and SYDVKM. The V end was cut by 4 bases, the J end by 4 bases, with 23 bases between. This CDR3 spans 18 amino acids. A J-beta primer mix and a sample-barcoded 5' primer were used in a second PCR of roughly 7 to 12 cycles. TCRdb reprocessed the 5' RACE reads via MiXCR and lists one record per CDR3 protein. The table has about 750,000 distinct CDR3 sequences, about 53% seen once; the top ten hold under 50%. The TCR was taken from a man older than 75 in good health. The sequenced sample consisted of blood. The J gene is TRBJ2-1, the V gene TRBV28, with TRBD2 as a possible D gene (6 bases). DNA for the CDR3: TGTGCCAGCAGTTCAACCTTAGCGGTAACATCTCCTTACAATGAGCAGTTCTTC. Translation gives CASSSTLAVTSPYNEQFF.